The following is a TCR beta chain sequence with its context. The antigen is unknown. The data were obtained in a study of Ad26.COV2.S vaccination and SARS-CoV-2 variants. Study-wide context: The authors gave Ad26.COV2.S intramuscularly, either once or twice 56 days apart.

Treatment here: roughly 20 received Ad26.COV2.S at low or high dose, single or two shots; five or six received placebo; per-sample allocation not given. Sampling occurred on day 63 after the first vaccine or placebo injection. The V and J ends lost 1 base and 2 bases respectively, with 12 bases between them. Germline assignment: CDR1 MGHRA and CDR2 YSYEKL. CDR3 length: 16 residues. Study-wide results and limits: Spike-specific TCR breadth was greater after Ad26.COV2.S than placebo.

Produced via immunoSEQ multiplex PCR; TCRdb's table is partial and in-frame only. The sample holds about 350,000 clones, roughly 90% seen once. Here the sequenced sample was peripheral blood, taken in a trial of Ad26.COV2.S vaccine versus placebo. This chain uses TRBV4-1 with TRBJ1-5; D gene ambiguous. The source of this sequence is a person between 18 and 65 years old who received the Ad26.COV2.S COVID-19 vaccine or a placebo. The CDR3 spells CASSQGPGIGNQPQHF. The CDR3 DNA sequence: TGCGCCAGCAGCCAAGGACCCGGAATAGGCAATCAGCCCCAGCATTTT.